Detailed here is one TCR beta chain. Assay: immunoSEQ multiplex PCR; the TCRdb copy retains only in-frame clones and omits some. The repertoire holds hundreds of thousands of clones, with approximately 90% as singletons. Germline values: CDR1 SGDLS, CDR2 YYNGEE. This CDR3 comprises 14 residues. J was trimmed by 9 bases and V by 2 bases; bases with no gene match: 8. The data were taken from a study of blood T cell repertoires in COVID-19. Sequencing input: peripheral blood. The TCR was taken from a man aged 55-75 years with COVID-19, enrolled during active disease. V and J are TRBV9 and TRBJ1-2; 9 bases match TRBD1. The CDR3 loop reads CASSVDQDRGRYTF. The CDR3 DNA is TGTGCCAGCAGCGTGGATCAGGACAGGGGACGCTACACCTTC.